Listed here are 8 T cell receptor beta chains from one sample, sequenced in a study of blood T cell repertoires in COVID-19. Only in-frame clones appear in the TCRdb table, and some are missing; sequencing was by immunoSEQ multiplex PCR. The sample contains around 110,000 clones, about nine tenths of which appear only once. Source material: peripheral blood. Receptor source: a human donor with active COVID-19. The donor label of this sample is uncertain.

V and J are TRBV29-1 and TRBJ2-1; tentatively, D is TRBD2 (6 bases). Trimming cost V 4 bases and J 10 bases, with 17 bases left between them. The CDR3 length is 13 residues. Germline loops: CDR1 SQVTM, CDR2 ANQGSEA. The CDR3 region is CSVAEAQAGEQFF. The CDR3 bases are TGCAGCGTTGCCGAGGCACAAGCGGGCGAGCAGTTCTTC.

This chain links TRBV29-1 with TRBJ1-2, with TRBD1 matching 9 bases. CDR1 SQVTM and CDR2 ANQGSEA come from the germline V gene. V lost 7 bases, J lost 5 bases, and 11 bases stayed unmatched. This CDR3 region has 14 residues. The CDR3 DNA reads TGCAGCGCCAAAGACAGGGGGTTAGGGTATGGCTACACCTTC. It codes for CSAKDRGLGYGYTF. The entire variable domain, with the rest obtained from reference TRBV29-1 and TRBJ1-2, is as follows: SAVISQKPSRDICQRGTSLTIQCQVDSQVTMMFWYRQQPGQSLTLIATANQGSEATYESGFVIDKFPISRPNLTFSTLTVSNMSPEDSSIYLCSAKDRGLGYGYTFGSGTRLTVV.

This sequence joins TRBV5-5 and TRBJ2-5; TRBD1 might be the D (5 bases). Trimming stripped 1 base from V and 4 bases from J, with 8 bases between. CDR3 length equals 13 residues. Germline V lookup: CDR1 SGHKS, CDR2 YYEKEE (reference sequence). The CDR3 protein is CASSLSRVETQYF. DNA for the CDR3: TGTGCCAGCAGCTTGTCCAGGGTAGAGACCCAGTACTTC. The entire variable domain, with the rest obtained from reference TRBV5-5 and TRBJ2-5, is as follows: DAGVTQSPTHLIKTRGQQVTLRCSPISGHKSVSWYQQVLGQGPQFIFQYYEKEERGRGNFPDRFSARQFPNYSSELNVNALLLGDSALYLCASSLSRVETQYFGPGTRLLVL.

This clone was counted a single time. V usage is TRBV7-9 and J usage is TRBJ1-4; D not resolved. In germline, CDR1 is SEHNR, CDR2 FQNEAQ (reference sequence). The length of the CDR3 is 16 residues. V dropped 6 bases and J dropped 7 bases, with 21 bases sitting between them. Here the CDR3 DNA reads TGTGCCAGCAGACTAGGGAGGGCCTCGACAAGTGAAAAACTGTTTTTT. This sequence encodes CASRLGRASTSEKLFF.

This chain links TRBV7-9 with TRBJ1-2, with a tentative D call TRBD1 (5 bases). Trimming took off 1 base at V and 3 bases at J, with 9 bases between the two ends. Germline CDR1 reads SEHNR; CDR2 reads FQNEAQ (reference sequence). The CDR3 loop spans 14 amino acids. CDR3 nucleotide sequence: TGTGCCAGCAGCTTAGACAGGTGGGACTATGGCTACACCTTC. Residues: CASSLDRWDYGYTF.

This clone came up a few times. The CDR3 sequence is CASLRDRAAYEQYF. The DNA of the CDR3 is TGTGCCAGCCTCCGGGACAGGGCCGCCTACGAGCAGTACTTC. The J gene is TRBJ2-7, the V gene TRBV6-6; 9 bases agree with TRBD1. Germline loops: CDR1 MNHNY, CDR2 SVGAGI (reference sequence). This CDR3 has 14 amino acids. J lost 2 bases, V lost 8 bases, and 7 bases had no gene match.

The chain is built from TRBV4-1 and TRBJ2-7; the match to TRBD2 covers 10 bases. CDR3 length equals 16 residues. Germline lookup yields CDR1 MGHRA and CDR2 YSYEKL. Trimming took 0 bases from V and 7 from J; bases not matched to a gene: 9. CDR3 protein: CASSQEKRGGKVEQYF. The CDR3 DNA follows: TGCGCCAGCAGCCAAGAGAAGCGGGGGGGGAAAGTGGAGCAGTACTTC.

This chain links TRBV6-6 with TRBJ1-2, with no clear D. Germline lookup yields CDR1 MNHNY and CDR2 SVGAGI (reference sequence). With 6 bases removed from V and 6 bases from J, the gap between germline ends came to 5 bases. There are 10 residues in the CDR3. CDR3 nucleotide sequence: TGTGCCAGCAGCCGTGATGGCTACACCTTC. Encoded protein: CASSRDGYTF.